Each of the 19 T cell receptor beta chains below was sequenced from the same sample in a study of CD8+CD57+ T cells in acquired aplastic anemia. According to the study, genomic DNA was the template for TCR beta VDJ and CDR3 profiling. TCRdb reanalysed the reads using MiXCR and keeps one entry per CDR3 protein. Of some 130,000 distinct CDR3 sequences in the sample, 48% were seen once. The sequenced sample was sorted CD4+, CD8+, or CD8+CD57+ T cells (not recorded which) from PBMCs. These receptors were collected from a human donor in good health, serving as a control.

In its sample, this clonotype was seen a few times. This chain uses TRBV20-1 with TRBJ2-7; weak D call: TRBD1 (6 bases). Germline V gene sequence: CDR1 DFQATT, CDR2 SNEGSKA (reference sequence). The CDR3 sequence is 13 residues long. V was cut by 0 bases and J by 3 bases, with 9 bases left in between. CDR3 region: CSAREIQGYEQYF. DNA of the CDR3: TGCAGTGCTAGAGAGATACAGGGCTACGAGCAGTACTTC.

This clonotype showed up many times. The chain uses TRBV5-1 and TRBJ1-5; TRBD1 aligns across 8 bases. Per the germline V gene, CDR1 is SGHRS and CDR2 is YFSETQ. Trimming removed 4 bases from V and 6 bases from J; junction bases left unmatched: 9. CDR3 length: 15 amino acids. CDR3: CASSQVAGGGQPQHF. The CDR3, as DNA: TGCGCCAGCAGCCAAGTAGCAGGGGGCGGTCAGCCCCAGCATTTT.

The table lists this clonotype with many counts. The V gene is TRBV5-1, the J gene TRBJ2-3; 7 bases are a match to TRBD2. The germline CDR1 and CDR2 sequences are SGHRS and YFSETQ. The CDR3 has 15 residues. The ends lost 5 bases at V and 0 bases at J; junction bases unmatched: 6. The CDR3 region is CASSRGDTSTDTQYF. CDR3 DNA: TGCGCCAGCAGTCGGGGGGATACTAGCACAGATACGCAGTATTTT. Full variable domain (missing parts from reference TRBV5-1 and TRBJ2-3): KAGVTQTPRYLIKTRGQQVTLSCSPISGHRSVSWYQQTPGQGLQFLFEYFSETQRNKGNFPGRFSGRQFSNSRSEMNVSTLELGDSALYLCASSRGDTSTDTQYFGPGTRLTVL.

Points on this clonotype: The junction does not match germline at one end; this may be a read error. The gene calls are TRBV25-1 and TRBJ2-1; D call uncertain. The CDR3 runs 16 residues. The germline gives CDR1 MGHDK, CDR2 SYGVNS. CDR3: CASSEHKKGSYNGQFF. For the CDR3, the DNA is TGTGCCAGCAGTGAACATAAGAAGGGCTCCTACAATGGGCAGTTCTTC.

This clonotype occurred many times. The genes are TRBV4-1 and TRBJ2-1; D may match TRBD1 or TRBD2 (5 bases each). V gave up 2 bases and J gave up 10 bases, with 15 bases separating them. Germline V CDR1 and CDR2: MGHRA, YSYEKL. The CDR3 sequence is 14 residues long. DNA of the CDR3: TGCGCCAGCAGCCAACCCGGGGCTAGCCGGGAGCAGTTCTTC. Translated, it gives CASSQPGASREQFF.

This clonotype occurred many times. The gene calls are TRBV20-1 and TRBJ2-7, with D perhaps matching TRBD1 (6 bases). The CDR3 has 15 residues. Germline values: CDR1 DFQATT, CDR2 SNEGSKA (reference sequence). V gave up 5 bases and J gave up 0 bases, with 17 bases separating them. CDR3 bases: TGCAGTGCTCTGGGGACACAGGAAAGCTCCTACGAGCAGTACTTC. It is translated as CSALGTQESSYEQYF.

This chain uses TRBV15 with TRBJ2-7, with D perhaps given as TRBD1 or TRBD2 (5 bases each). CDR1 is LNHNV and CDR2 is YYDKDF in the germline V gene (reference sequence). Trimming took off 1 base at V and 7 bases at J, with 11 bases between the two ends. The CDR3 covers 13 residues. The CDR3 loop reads CATSRGTGTEQYF. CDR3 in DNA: TGTGCCACCAGCAGAGGTACTGGGACGGAGCAGTACTTC. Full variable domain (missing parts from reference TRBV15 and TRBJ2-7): DAMVIQNPRYQVTQFGKPVTLSCSQTLNHNVMYWYQQKSSQAPKLLFHYYDKDFNNEADTPDNFQSRRPNTSFCFLDIRSPGLGDTAMYLCATSRGTGTEQYFGPGTRLTVT.

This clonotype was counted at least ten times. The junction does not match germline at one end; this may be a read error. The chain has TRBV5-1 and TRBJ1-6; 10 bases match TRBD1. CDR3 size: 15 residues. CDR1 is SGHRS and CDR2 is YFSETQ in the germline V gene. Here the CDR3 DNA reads TGCGCCAGCAGTTTGGGGACAGGGGAAAATTCACCCCTCCACTTT. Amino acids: CASSLGTGENSPLHF. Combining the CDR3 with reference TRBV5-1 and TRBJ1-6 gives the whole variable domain KAGVTQTPRYLIKTRGQQVTLSCSPISGHRSVSWYQQTPGQGLQFLFEYFSETQRNKGNFPGRFSGRQFSNSRSEMNVSTLELGDSALYLCASSLGTGENSPLHFGNGTRLTVT.

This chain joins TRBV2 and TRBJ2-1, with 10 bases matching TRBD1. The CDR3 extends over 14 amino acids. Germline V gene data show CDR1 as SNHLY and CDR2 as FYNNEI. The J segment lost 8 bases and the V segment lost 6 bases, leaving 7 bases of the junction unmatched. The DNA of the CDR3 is TGTGCCAGCAGCAAGGACAGGGGGAATTATGAGCAGTTCTTC. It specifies CASSKDRGNYEQFF.

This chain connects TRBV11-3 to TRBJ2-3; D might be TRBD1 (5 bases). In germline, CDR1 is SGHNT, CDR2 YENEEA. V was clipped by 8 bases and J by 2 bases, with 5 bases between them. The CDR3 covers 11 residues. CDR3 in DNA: TGTGCCAGCGGGGCCACAGATACGCAGTATTTT. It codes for CASGATDTQYF. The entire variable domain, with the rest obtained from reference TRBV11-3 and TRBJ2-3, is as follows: EAGVVQSPRYKIIEKKQPVAFWCNPISGHNTLYWYLQNLGQGPELLIRYENEEAVDDSQLPKDRFSAERLKGVDSTLKIQPAELGDSAVYLCASGATDTQYFGPGTRLTVL.

As DNA, the CDR3 is TGTGCCAGTAGAGACGGACAGGGTCCAACCTACGAGCAGTACTTC. Protein product: CASRDGQGPTYEQYF. This chain connects TRBV19 to TRBJ2-7; the match to TRBD1 covers 8 bases. The V segment lost 6 bases and the J segment 2 bases; nucleotides outside the gene matches: 9. From germline, CDR1 is LNHDA and CDR2 SQIVND (reference sequence). This CDR3 region has 15 residues.

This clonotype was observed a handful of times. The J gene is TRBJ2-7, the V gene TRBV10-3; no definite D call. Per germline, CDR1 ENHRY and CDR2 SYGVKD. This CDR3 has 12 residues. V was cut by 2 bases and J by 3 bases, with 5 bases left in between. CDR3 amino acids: CAISEPFYEQYF. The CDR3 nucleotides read TGTGCCATCAGTGAGCCCTTCTACGAGCAGTACTTC.

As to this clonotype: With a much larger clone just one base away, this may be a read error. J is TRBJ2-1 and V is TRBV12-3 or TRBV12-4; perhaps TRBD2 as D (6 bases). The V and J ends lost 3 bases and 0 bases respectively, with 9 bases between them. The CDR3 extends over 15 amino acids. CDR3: CASSFGGSSYNEQFF. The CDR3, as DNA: TGTGCCAGCAGTTTTGGGGGGAGCTCCTACAATGAGCAGTTCTTC.

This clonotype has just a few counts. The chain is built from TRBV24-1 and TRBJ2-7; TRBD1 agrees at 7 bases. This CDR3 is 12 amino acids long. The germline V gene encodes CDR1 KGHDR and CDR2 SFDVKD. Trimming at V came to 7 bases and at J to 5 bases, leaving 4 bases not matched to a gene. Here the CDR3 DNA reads TGTGCCACCAGCTGGACAGGAGACGAGCAGTACTTC. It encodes CATSWTGDEQYF.

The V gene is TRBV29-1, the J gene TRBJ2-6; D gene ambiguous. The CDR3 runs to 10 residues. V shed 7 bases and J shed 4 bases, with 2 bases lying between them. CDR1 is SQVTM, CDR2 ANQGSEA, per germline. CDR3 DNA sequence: TGCAGCGGAGGGGCCAACGTCCTGACTTTC. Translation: CSGGANVLTF.

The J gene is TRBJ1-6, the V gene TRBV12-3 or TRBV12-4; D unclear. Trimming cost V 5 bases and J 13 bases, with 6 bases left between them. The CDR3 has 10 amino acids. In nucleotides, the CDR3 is TGTGCCAGCAGTCCCACCCCCCTCCACTTT. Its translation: CASSPTPLHF.

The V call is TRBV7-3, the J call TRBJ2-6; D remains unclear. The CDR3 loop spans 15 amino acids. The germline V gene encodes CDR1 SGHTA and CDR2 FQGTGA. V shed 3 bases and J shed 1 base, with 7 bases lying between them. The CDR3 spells CASSLGVSGANVLTF. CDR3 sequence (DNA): TGTGCCAGCAGCTTGGGCGTATCTGGGGCCAACGTCCTGACTTTC.

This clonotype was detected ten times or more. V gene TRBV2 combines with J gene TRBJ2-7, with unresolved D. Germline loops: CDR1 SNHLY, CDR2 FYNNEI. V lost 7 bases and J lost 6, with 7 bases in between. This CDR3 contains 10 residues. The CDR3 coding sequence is TGTGCCAGCAAAGTTGGCGAGCAGTACTTC. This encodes CASKVGEQYF.

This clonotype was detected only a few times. CDR3 region: CASSEPAAGLAGDEQFF. In DNA, the CDR3 is TGTGCCAGCAGTGAGCCCGCCGCGGGACTAGCGGGAGACGAGCAGTTCTTC. This chain links TRBV25-1 with TRBJ2-1; 14 nucleotides agree with TRBD2. The V gene's germline CDR1 is MGHDK and CDR2 SYGVNS. The CDR3 is made up of 17 amino acids. J was trimmed by 10 bases and V by 3 bases; bases with no gene match: 11.